This note documents a single T cell receptor (beta chain) sequence. Its antigen is unidentified. The data originate from a study of post-analysis software for immune sequencing data. Study-wide context: Both relapsing-remitting and secondary progressive multiple sclerosis featured among the disease courses, as did progressive-relapsing multiple sclerosis. Findings and caveats of the study: In patients, TRBV5-6, TRBV5-1 and TRBV20-1 belonged to four or five TRBV segments found more frequently than in controls. Among multiple sclerosis patients, normalized Chao1 diversity was significantly below that of controls. By F measure, strong co-clustering occurred among samples prepared in the same batch.

Germline CDR1 is MGHRA and CDR2 is YSYEKL. CDR3 length equals 15 residues. V was clipped by 0 bases and J by 8 bases, with 16 bases between them. The TCR beta cDNA libraries carried unique molecular identifiers. T cells numbering 1 to 10 million yielded roughly 0.5 million cDNA molecules. TCRdb independently ran MiXCR on the PCR reads; one entry per CDR3 protein. The repertoire includes hundreds of thousands of distinct CDR3 sequences, roughly 29% of them detected once, and more than 0.55% sits in the top ten. The chain carries TRBV4-1 and TRBJ1-1; maybe TRBD1 (6 bases). This TCR was recovered from a girl aged 5 to 17 with multiple sclerosis. The specimen sequenced was blood. This chain's CDR3 is CASSQDPTGGQEAFF. The CDR3 DNA reads TGCGCCAGCAGCCAAGACCCGACTGGGGGGCAAGAAGCTTTCTTT.